The 20 T cell receptor beta chains below were found in one sample sequenced in a study of blood T cell repertoires in COVID-19. TCRdb keeps only in-frame clones here, not all; method: immunoSEQ multiplex PCR. The data contain about 71,000 clones, more than 70% of them seen just once; the ten biggest clones take up over 4.5%. The sequenced sample consisted of peripheral blood. Receptor source: a man older than 75 with acute or convalescent COVID-19.

This chain uses TRBV6-2 or TRBV6-3 with TRBJ2-1, with 9 bases aligning to TRBD2. The CDR3 totals 13 residues. V lost 5 bases to trimming and J lost 5 bases; unmatched junction nucleotides: 1. CDR1 is MNHEY and CDR2 is SVGEGT in the germline V gene. CDR3 nucleotide sequence: TGTGCCAGCAGTGCTAGCGGGAACAATGAGCAGTTCTTC. Its translation: CASSASGNNEQFF.

This chain joins TRBV29-1 and TRBJ2-3, with 12 bases fitting TRBD2. J gave up 0 bases and V 3 bases, and 10 bases lay outside the gene matches. The CDR3 consists of 18 residues. The germline V gene has CDR1 SQVTM and CDR2 ANQGSEA. The CDR3 reads CSVDGLAGLETSTDTQYF. The DNA for the CDR3 is TGCAGCGTTGACGGACTAGCGGGACTTGAAACAAGCACAGATACGCAGTATTTT.

The chain joins TRBV6-5 to TRBJ2-5; 7 bases are shared with TRBD2. Germline assignment: CDR1 MNHEY and CDR2 SVGAGI. Trimming removed 0 bases from V and 2 bases from J; junction bases left unmatched: 6. The CDR3 consists of 16 residues. DNA of the CDR3: TGTGCCAGCAGTTACTCCCAGGCTAGCGGACAAGAGACCCAGTACTTC. This codes for CASSYSQASGQETQYF.

The rearrangement links TRBV27 to TRBJ2-5; 7 bases are a match to TRBD2. V was pared by 6 bases and J by 5 bases, with 0 bases of the junction left unmatched. CDR1 and CDR2 (germline): MNHEY, SMNVEV (reference sequence). The CDR3 covers 11 residues. In DNA, the CDR3 is TGTGCCAGCAGGCGGGAGGAGACCCAGTACTTC. It specifies CASRREETQYF.

As DNA, the CDR3 is TGTGCCAGTAGTATCTCCCCAGGTCGCTCCTACAATGAGCAGTTCTTC. The encoded protein is CASSISPGRSYNEQFF. The chain links TRBV19 to TRBJ2-1; D gene ambiguous. CDR3 size: 16 residues. V was clipped by 3 bases and J by 0 bases, with 12 bases between them. Germline CDR1 LNHDA, CDR2 SQIVND (reference sequence).

V gene TRBV5-4 combines with J gene TRBJ1-3, with TRBD1 identical over 8 bases. Germline V lookup: CDR1 SGHNT, CDR2 YYREEE (reference sequence). This CDR3 region has 16 residues. The V gene end was trimmed by 4 bases and the J gene end by 0 bases; junction bases not matched to a gene: 6. CDR3 bases: TGTGCCAGCAGCCGGCCGGGGACAGGCTCTGGAAACACCATATATTTT. Amino acid sequence: CASSRPGTGSGNTIYF. Filled out from reference TRBV5-4 and TRBJ1-3, the complete variable domain reads ETGVTQSPTHLIKTRGQQVTLRCSSQSGHNTVSWYQQALGQGPQFIFQYYREEENGRGNFPPRFSGLQFPNYSSELNVNALELDDSALYLCASSRPGTGSGNTIYFGEGSWLTVV.

The chain uses TRBV19 and TRBJ1-6, with TRBD1 matching over 8 bases. The germline CDR1 and CDR2 sequences are LNHDA and SQIVND (reference sequence). The V segment lost 3 bases and the J segment 12 bases; nucleotides outside the gene matches: 7. The CDR3 sequence is 14 residues long. CDR3 loop: CASSIPGQGKPLHF. For the CDR3, the DNA is TGTGCCAGTAGTATTCCCGGACAGGGTAAACCCCTCCACTTT. The full variable domain, completed using reference TRBV19 and TRBJ1-6, is DGGITQSPKYLFRKEGQNVTLSCEQNLNHDAMYWYRQDPGQGLRLIYYSQIVNDFQKGDIAEGYSVSREKKESFPLTVTSAQKNPTAFYLCASSIPGQGKPLHFGNGTRLTVT.

The chain is built from TRBV3-1 (or the pseudogene TRBV3-2) and TRBJ2-7; 10 bases are a match to TRBD1. The CDR3 is 16 amino acids. Trimming removed 2 bases from V and 5 bases from J; junction bases left unmatched: 9. Germline-derived CDR1 and CDR2 are LGHDT and YNNKEL (reference sequence). This chain's CDR3 is CASSQPRTGGSDEQYF. The CDR3 DNA follows: TGTGCCAGCAGCCAACCTCGGACAGGGGGAAGTGACGAGCAGTACTTC.

The genes are TRBV15 and TRBJ1-5; TRBD1 aligns across 8 bases. Germline CDR1 is LNHNV and CDR2 is YYDKDF (reference sequence). V lost 3 bases and J lost 6; bases outside the gene matches: 4. The CDR3 loop spans 14 amino acids. The CDR3 sequence: CATSRTGDGQPQHF. The CDR3 DNA is TGTGCCACCAGCAGGACAGGGGACGGTCAGCCCCAGCATTTT.

The chain carries TRBV5-4 and TRBJ1-6; D perhaps matches TRBD1 (6 bases). The CDR3 contains 15 residues. The germline V and J ends were trimmed by 0 bases and 11 bases, with 15 bases remaining between them. Looked up from germline, CDR1 is SGHNT and CDR2 is YYREEE (reference sequence). The CDR3 here is CASSLEQGMGTPLHF. In DNA form, the CDR3 reads TGTGCCAGCAGCTTGGAGCAGGGGATGGGGACACCCCTCCACTTT.

Comment on this clone: This same CDR3 is encoded by further DNA sequences in the sample. CDR3 sequence (DNA): TGTGCCAGCAGTAAGACAGGGGAGGCTCTGGCGCGGTACTTC. Translation: CASSKTGEALARYF. The rearrangement uses TRBV6-2 or TRBV6-3 and TRBJ2-7; the match to TRBD1 covers 8 bases. The CDR3 is 14 residues long. V trimming: 5 bases; J trimming: 12 bases; junction bases outside the gene matches: 15. In germline, CDR1 is MNHEY, CDR2 SVGEGT.

J is TRBJ2-3 and V is TRBV7-9; D remains ambiguous. The germline V gene encodes CDR1 SEHNR and CDR2 FQNEAQ (reference sequence). The CDR3 is made up of 14 amino acids. V was trimmed by 3 bases and J by 0 bases, leaving 7 bases between them. The CDR3 sequence: CASSLTMSTDTQYF. In nucleotides, the CDR3 is TGTGCCAGCAGCTTGACAATGAGCACAGATACGCAGTATTTT.

V is TRBV5-1 and J is TRBJ2-5; TRBD2 agrees at 7 bases. Per germline, CDR1 SGHRS and CDR2 YFSETQ. The V and J ends lost 0 bases and 4 bases, in that order; junction bases with no gene match: 9. This CDR3 region has 16 residues. The CDR3 bases are TGCGCCAGCAGCTTGGTCTTGGGGAGGGGTTCAGAGACCCAGTACTTC. Its protein product is CASSLVLGRGSETQYF.

The chain links TRBV2 to TRBJ1-2; D is possibly TRBD1 (5 bases). The CDR3 runs 13 residues. Germline lookup yields CDR1 SNHLY and CDR2 FYNNEI. V was trimmed by 4 bases and J by 5 bases, leaving 11 bases between them. CDR3 bases: TGTGCCAGCAGTGGGCCCAGGGAATATGGCTACACCTTC. Translation gives CASSGPREYGYTF.

This sequence joins TRBV10-3 and TRBJ1-6; 8 nucleotides line up with TRBD1. The CDR3 runs 14 residues. Germline loops: CDR1 ENHRY, CDR2 SYGVKD. V lost 6 bases to trimming and J lost 9 bases; unmatched junction nucleotides: 7. The CDR3 sequence: CAIRDREVSSPLHF. Here the CDR3 DNA reads TGTGCCATCAGGGACAGGGAGGTTAGTTCACCCCTCCACTTT.

J is TRBJ1-3 and V is TRBV11-2, with D hard to call. This CDR3 comprises 12 residues. Germline V gives CDR1 SGHAT, CDR2 FQNNGV. The V end lost 4 bases, the J end lost 11 bases, and 12 bases lay between the germline ends. CDR3 residues: CASSSNYNAIYF. As DNA, the CDR3 is TGTGCCAGCAGCTCTAACTATAACGCCATATATTTT.

This clone has only a few counts. The gene calls are TRBV2 and TRBJ2-5; the D gene is possibly TRBD1 (5 bases). The CDR3 extends over 13 amino acids. Trimming shortened V by 5 bases and J by 5 bases, and 12 bases separated the two germline ends. Germline CDR1 is SNHLY and CDR2 is FYNNEI. The CDR3 loop is CASSIDSLETQYF. CDR3 sequence (DNA): TGTGCCAGCAGTATCGACAGTTTGGAGACCCAGTACTTC.

The chain links TRBV12-5 to TRBJ2-7, with 9 bases matching TRBD2. Germline assignment: CDR1 LGHNT and CDR2 FRNRAP. V lost 6 bases to trimming and J lost 7 bases; unmatched junction nucleotides: 19. CDR3 size: 17 residues. The CDR3 reads CASGPPFLAGREGEQYF. As DNA, the CDR3 is TGTGCTAGTGGCCCCCCTTTTCTAGCGGGAAGAGAGGGGGAGCAGTACTTC. Drawing the rest from reference TRBV12-5 and TRBJ2-7, the complete variable domain is DARVTQTPRHKVTEMGQEVTMRCQPILGHNTVFWYRQTMMQGLELLAYFRNRAPLDDSGMPKDRFSAEMPDATLATLKIQPSEPRDSAVYFCASGPPFLAGREGEQYFGPGTRLTVT.

The chain couples TRBV12-3 or TRBV12-4 to TRBJ1-1; D may be TRBD1 (5 bases). The CDR3 loop spans 11 amino acids. V was trimmed by 7 bases and J by 3 bases, leaving 6 bases between them. For the CDR3, the DNA is TGTGCCAGCACAGGGCACACTGAAGCTTTCTTT. The encoded protein is CASTGHTEAFF.

CDR3 DNA: TGTGCCAGCAGCCAAGGCGGCGGGGCCAGTCAAGAGACCCAGTACTTC. Translating gives CASSQGGGASQETQYF. The rearrangement uses TRBV7-2 and TRBJ2-5; maybe TRBD2 (6 bases). CDR1 and CDR2 from the germline V gene are SGHTA and FQGNSA. Trimming removed 5 bases at V and 2 bases at J, with 18 bases between. This CDR3 comprises 16 residues.